This T cell receptor (beta chain) was identified during a study of blood T cell repertoires in COVID-19. TCRdb's table, derived via immunoSEQ multiplex PCR, lists solely in-frame clones and lacks some. This sample has approximately 350,000 clones, with more than 80% found just once. The germline V gene encodes CDR1 MNHEY and CDR2 SMNVEV (reference sequence). Trimming removed 4 bases from V and 0 bases from J, with 11 bases in between. The CDR3 loop spans 15 amino acids. The sequencing input was peripheral blood. The clonotype was recovered from a woman in her 30s with COVID-19, enrolled during active disease. The rearrangement links TRBV27 to TRBJ2-3, with D perhaps TRBD1 (6 bases). The DNA of the CDR3 is TGTGCCAGCAGTTCCGGGACAAGGAGCACAGATACGCAGTATTTT. It translates to CASSSGTRSTDTQYF.